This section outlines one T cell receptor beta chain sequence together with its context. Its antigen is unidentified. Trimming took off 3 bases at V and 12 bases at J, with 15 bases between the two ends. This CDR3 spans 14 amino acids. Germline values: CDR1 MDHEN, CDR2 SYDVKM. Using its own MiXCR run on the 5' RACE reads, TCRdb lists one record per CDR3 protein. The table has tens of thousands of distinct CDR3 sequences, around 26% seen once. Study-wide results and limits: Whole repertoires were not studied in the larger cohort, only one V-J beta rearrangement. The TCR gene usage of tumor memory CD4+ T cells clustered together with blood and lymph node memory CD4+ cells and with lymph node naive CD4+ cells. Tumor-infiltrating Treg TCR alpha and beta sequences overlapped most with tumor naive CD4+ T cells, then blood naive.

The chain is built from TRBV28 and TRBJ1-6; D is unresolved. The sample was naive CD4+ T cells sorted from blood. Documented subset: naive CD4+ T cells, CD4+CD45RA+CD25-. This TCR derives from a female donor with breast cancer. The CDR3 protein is CASSFYRAVLPLHF. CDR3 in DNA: TGTGCCAGCAGTTTTTACAGAGCCGTATTACCCCTCCACTTT. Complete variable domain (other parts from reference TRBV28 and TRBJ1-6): DVKVTQSSRYLVKRTGEKVFLECVQDMDHENMFWYRQDPGLGLRLIYFSYDVKMKEKGDIPEGYSVSREKKERFSLILESASTNQTSMYLCASSFYRAVLPLHFGNGTRLTVT.